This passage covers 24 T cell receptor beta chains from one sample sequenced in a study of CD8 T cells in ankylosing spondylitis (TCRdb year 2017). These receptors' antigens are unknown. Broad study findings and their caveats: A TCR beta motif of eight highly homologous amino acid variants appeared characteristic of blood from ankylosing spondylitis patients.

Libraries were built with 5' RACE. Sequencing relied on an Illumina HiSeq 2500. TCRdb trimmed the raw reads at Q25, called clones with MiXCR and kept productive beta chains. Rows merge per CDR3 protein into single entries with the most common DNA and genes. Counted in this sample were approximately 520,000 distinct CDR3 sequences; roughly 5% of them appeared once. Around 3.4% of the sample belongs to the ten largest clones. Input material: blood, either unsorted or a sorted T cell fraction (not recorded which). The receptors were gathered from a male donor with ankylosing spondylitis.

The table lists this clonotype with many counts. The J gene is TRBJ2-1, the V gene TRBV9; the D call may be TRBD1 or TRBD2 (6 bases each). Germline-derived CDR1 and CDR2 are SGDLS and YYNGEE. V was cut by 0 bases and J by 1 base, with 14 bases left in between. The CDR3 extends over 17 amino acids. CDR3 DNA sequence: TGTGCCAGCAGCGTAGCTGGAGGGGGTACGTCCTACAATGAGCAGTTCTTC. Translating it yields CASSVAGGGTSYNEQFF.

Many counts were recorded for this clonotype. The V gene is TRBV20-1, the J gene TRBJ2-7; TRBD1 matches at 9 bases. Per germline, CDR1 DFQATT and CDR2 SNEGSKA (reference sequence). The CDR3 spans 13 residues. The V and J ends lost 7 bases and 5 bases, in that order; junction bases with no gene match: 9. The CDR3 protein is CSVGGQGTHEQYF. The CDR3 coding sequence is TGCAGTGTGGGAGGACAGGGGACCCACGAGCAGTACTTC.

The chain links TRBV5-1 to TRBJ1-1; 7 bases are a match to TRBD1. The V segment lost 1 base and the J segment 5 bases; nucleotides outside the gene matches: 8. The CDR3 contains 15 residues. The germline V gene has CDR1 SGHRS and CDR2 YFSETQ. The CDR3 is CASSLPEQGETEAFF. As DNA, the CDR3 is TGCGCCAGCAGCTTGCCAGAGCAGGGGGAAACTGAAGCTTTCTTT.

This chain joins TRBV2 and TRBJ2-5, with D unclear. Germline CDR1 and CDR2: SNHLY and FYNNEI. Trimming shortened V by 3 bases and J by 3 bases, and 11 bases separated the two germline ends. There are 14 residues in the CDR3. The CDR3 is CASSDFGSKETQYF. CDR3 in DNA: TGTGCCAGCAGTGATTTCGGCTCGAAAGAGACCCAGTACTTC.

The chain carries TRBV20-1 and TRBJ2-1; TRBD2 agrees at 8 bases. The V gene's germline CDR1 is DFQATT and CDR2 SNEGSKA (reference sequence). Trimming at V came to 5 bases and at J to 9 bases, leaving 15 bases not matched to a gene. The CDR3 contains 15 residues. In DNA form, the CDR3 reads TGCAGTGCTTATCTGGTGGGGACTAGAACAATTGAGCAGTTCTTC. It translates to CSAYLVGTRTIEQFF.

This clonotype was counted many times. Here the CDR3 reads CSARNLEGDQPQHF. As DNA, the CDR3 is TGCAGTGCTAGAAACCTGGAAGGTGATCAGCCCCAGCATTTT. The chain has TRBV20-1 and TRBJ1-5; D gene ambiguous. This CDR3 region has 14 residues. Germline values: CDR1 DFQATT, CDR2 SNEGSKA (reference sequence). Trimming shortened V by 2 bases and J by 5 bases, and 13 bases separated the two germline ends.

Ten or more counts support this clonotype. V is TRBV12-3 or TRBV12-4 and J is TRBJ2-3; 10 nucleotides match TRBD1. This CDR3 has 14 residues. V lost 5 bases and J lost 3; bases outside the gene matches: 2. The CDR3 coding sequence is TGTGCCAGCAGTAGACAGGGGGCGACAGATACGCAGTATTTT. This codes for CASSRQGATDTQYF.

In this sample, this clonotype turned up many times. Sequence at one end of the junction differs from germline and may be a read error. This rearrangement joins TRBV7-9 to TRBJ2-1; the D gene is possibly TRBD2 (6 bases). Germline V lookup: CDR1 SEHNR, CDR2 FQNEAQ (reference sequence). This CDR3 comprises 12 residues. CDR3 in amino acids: CASSPGGGPWEF. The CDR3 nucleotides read TGTGCCAGCAGCCCCGGCGGAGGGCCATGGGAATTC.

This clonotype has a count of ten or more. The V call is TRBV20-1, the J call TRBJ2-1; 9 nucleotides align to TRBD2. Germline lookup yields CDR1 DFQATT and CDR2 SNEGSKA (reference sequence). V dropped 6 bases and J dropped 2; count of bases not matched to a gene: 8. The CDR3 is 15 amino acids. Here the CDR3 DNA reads TGCAGTGCCAGTACCCCTAGCGGGGCCTACAATGAGCAGTTCTTC. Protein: CSASTPSGAYNEQFF.

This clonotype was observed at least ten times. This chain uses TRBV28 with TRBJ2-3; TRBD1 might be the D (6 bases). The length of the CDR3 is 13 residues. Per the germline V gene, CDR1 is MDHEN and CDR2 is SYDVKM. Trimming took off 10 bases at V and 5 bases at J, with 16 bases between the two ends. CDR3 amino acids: CAINPRGIDTQYF. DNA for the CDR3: TGTGCCATCAACCCTAGGGGGATAGATACGCAGTATTTT.

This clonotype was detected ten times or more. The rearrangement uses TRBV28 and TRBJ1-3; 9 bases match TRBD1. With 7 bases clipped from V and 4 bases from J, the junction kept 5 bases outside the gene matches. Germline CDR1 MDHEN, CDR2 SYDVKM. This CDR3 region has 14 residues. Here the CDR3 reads CASISTGGGNTIYF. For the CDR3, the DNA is TGTGCCAGCATTTCTACAGGGGGCGGAAACACCATATATTTT.

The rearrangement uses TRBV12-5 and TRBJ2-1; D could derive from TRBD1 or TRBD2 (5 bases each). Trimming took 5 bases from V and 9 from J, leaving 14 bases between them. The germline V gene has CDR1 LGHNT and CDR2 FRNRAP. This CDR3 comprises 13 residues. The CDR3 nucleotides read TGTGCTAGTGGTCACAACCTAGGGACTGAGCAGTTCTTC. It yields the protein CASGHNLGTEQFF. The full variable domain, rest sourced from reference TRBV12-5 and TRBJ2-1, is DARVTQTPRHKVTEMGQEVTMRCQPILGHNTVFWYRQTMMQGLELLAYFRNRAPLDDSGMPKDRFSAEMPDATLATLKIQPSEPRDSAVYFCASGHNLGTEQFFGPGTRLTVL.

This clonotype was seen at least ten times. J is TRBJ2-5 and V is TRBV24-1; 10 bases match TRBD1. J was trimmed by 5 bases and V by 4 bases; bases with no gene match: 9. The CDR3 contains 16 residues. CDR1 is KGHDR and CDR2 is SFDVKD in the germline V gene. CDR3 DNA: TGTGCCACCAGTGACCTCCCGGGACAGGGGTGGGAGACCCAGTACTTC. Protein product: CATSDLPGQGWETQYF.

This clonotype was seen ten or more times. In DNA form, the CDR3 reads TGTGCCAGCAGCCGAGACGGGGGGAGTCAGCCCCAGCATTTT. It encodes CASSRDGGSQPQHF. The V call is TRBV6-2 or TRBV6-3, the J call TRBJ1-5, with D maybe TRBD1 (5 bases). Germline V gene sequence: CDR1 MNHEY, CDR2 SVGEGT. Trimming took off 6 bases at V and 6 bases at J, with 15 bases between the two ends. This CDR3 has 14 amino acids.

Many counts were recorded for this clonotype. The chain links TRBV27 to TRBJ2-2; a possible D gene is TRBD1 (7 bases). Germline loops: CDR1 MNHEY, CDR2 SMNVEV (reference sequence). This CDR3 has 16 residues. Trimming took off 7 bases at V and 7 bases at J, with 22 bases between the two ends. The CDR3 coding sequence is TGTGCCAGCACCACCCTCGGGGGCAGGGGGGTCGGGGAGCTGTTTTTT. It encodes CASTTLGGRGVGELFF.

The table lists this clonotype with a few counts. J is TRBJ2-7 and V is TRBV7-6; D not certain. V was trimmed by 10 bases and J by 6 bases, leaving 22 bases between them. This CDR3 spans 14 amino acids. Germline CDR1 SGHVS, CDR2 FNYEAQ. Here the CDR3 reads CATSRTPSASEQYF. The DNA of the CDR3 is TGTGCCACATCGAGGACCCCCTCGGCATCCGAGCAGTACTTC.

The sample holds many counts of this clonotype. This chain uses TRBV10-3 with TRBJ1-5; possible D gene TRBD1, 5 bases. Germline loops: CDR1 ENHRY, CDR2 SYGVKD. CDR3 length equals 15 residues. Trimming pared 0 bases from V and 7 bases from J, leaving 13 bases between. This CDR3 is CAISESVGVRQPQHF. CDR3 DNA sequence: TGTGCCATCAGTGAGTCGGTAGGGGTAAGGCAGCCCCAGCATTTT.

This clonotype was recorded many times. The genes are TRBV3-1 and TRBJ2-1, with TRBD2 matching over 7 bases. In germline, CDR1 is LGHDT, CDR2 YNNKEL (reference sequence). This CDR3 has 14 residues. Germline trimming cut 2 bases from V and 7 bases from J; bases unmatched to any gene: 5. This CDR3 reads CASSQWDSGNEQFF. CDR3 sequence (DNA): TGTGCCAGCAGCCAATGGGATAGCGGGAATGAGCAGTTCTTC.

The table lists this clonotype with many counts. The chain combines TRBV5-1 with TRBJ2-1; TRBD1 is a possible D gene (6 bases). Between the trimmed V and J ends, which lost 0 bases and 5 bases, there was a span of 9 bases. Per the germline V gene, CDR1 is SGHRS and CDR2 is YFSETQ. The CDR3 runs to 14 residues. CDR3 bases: TGCGCCAGCAGCTTGGCGGGGACAAACAATGAGCAGTTCTTC. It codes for CASSLAGTNNEQFF.

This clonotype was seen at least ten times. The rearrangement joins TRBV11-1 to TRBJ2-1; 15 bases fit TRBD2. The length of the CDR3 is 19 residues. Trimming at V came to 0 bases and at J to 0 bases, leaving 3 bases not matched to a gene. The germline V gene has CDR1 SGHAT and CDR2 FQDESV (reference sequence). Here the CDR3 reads CASSLAGTSGRHSYNEQFF. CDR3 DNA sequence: TGTGCCAGCAGCTTAGCCGGGACTAGCGGGAGGCACTCCTACAATGAGCAGTTCTTC.

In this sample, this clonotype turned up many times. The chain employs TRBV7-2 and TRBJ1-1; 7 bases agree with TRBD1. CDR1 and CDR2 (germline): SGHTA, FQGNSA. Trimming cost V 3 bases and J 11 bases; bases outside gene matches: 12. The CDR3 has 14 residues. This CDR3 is CASSLLGGRVEAFF. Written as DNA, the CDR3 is TGTGCCAGCAGCTTGTTAGGGGGCAGGGTGGAGGCTTTCTTT.

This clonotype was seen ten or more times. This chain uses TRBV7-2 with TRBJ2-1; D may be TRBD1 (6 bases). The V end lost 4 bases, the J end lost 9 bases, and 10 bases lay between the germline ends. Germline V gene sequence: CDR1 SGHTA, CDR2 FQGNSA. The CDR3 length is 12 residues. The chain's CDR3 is CASSSPTGEQFF. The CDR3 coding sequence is TGTGCCAGCAGCTCGCCGACAGGTGAGCAGTTCTTC. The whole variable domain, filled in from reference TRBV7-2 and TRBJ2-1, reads GAGVSQSPSNKVTEKGKDVELRCDPISGHTALYWYRQSLGQGLEFLIYFQGNSAPDKSGLPSDRFSAERTGGSVSTLTIQRTQQEDSAVYLCASSSPTGEQFFGPGTRLTVL.

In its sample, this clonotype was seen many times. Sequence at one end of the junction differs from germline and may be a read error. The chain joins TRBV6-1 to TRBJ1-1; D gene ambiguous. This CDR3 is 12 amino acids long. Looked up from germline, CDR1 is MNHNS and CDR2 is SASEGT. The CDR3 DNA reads TGTGCCAGCACTGAAAGGGCCGCCGAAGCTTTCTTT. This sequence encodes CASTERAAEAFF.

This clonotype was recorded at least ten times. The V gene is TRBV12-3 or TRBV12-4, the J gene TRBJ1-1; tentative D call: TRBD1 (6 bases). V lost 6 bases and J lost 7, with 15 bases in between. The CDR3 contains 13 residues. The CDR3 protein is CASSPGVSGEAFF. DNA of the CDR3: TGTGCCAGCAGCCCAGGGGTTTCGGGTGAAGCTTTCTTT.